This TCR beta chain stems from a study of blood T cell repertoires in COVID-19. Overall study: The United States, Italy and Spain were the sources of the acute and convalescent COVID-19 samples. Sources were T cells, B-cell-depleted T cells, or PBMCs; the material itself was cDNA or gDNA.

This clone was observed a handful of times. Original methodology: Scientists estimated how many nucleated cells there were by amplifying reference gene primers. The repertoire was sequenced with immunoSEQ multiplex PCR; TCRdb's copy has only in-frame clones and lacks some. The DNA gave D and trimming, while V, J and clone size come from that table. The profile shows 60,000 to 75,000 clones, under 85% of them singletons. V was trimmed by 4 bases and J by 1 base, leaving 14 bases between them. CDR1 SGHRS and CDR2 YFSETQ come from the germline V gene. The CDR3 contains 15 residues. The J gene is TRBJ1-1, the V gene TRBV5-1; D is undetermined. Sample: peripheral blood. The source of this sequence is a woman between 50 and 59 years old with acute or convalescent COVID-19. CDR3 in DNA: TGCGCCAGCAGCAGATTACAGATCCCGAACACTGAAGCTTTCTTT. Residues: CASSRLQIPNTEAFF.